This T cell receptor beta chain was recovered during a study of breast tumors, draining lymph nodes, adjacent tissues. Ten or more counts support this clonotype. What it binds is unknown. V was trimmed by 3 bases and J by 15 bases, leaving 19 bases between them. CDR1 and CDR2 from the germline V gene are SGHRS and YFSETQ. The CDR3 is 13 residues long. Study-wide results and limits: Compared with basal-like, luminal-like tumors shared significantly more repertoire with nontumor tissue. The data were judged consistent with most tumor T cells coming from lymph node and expanding in tumor. Tumors had less TCR diversity than lymph nodes, more than nontumor tissue.

Each CDR3 protein is one row after TCRdb ran MiXCR on the multiplex PCR reads. The repertoire includes around 25,000 distinct CDR3 sequences, 23% of them detected once, and approximately 15% sits in the top ten. The sequenced material came from breast tumor tissue. The V and J genes are TRBV5-1 and TRBJ2-1; no clear D gene. The TCR originated in a female donor with breast cancer. Some clones in this sample may be carry-over from other donors' samples. The CDR3 is CASSSGGYPSPFF. CDR3 in DNA: TGCGCCAGCAGCTCCGGTGGGTACCCATCCCCGTTCTTC. The variable domain in full, completed from reference TRBV5-1 and TRBJ2-1, reads KAGVTQTPRYLIKTRGQQVTLSCSPISGHRSVSWYQQTPGQGLQFLFEYFSETQRNKGNFPGRFSGRQFSNSRSEMNVSTLELGDSALYLCASSSGGYPSPFFGPGTRLTVL.